This T cell receptor (beta chain) was captured by sequencing in a study of resident and recirculating memory T cells in vitiligo. Study information: Samples were epidermis from two lesional and two nonlesional sites, plus PBMCs.

General study points: No unique dominant TCR clone was found in vitiligo lesions.

Between the trimmed V and J ends, which lost 4 bases and 8 bases, there was a span of 21 bases. The CDR3 is 15 residues long. CDR1 and CDR2 (germline): SGHRS, YFSETQ. Here immunoSEQ multiplex PCR was the method, and the copy in TCRdb shows in-frame clones only, minus some. Of roughly 76,000 clones listed, 90% to 95% were seen once; the top ten hold just under 5%. With respect to this clone: Its antigen is not known.

Sequencing input: blood. This rearrangement joins TRBV5-1 to TRBJ1-2; possibly TRBD1 for D (5 bases). This clonotype was obtained from a male donor with vitiligo. The CDR3 loop reads CASSPSLVRVGGYTF. The CDR3 bases are TGCGCCAGCAGCCCCTCCTTGGTCAGGGTAGGCGGCTACACCTTC.